These T cell receptor beta chains were read from a single sample in a study of OX40 agonist ivuxolimab in advanced cancers. Here immunoSEQ multiplex PCR was the method, and the copy in TCRdb shows in-frame clones only, minus some. The sample has under 85,000 clones, around 80% seen once. The sample consisted of CD4+ or CD8+ T cells sorted from blood, taken in a trial of the OX40 agonist ivuxolimab. The receptors were gathered from an adult with an advanced solid tumor such as melanoma, head and neck, liver or kidney cancer. Both conserved end residues are trimmed from each CDR3.

J gene | V gene | CDR3 protein
TRBJ1-3 | TRBV7-3 | ASSPTRGTGNTIY
TRBJ1-6 | TRBV19 | ASNEMGAGTRTLH
TRBJ1-1 | TRBV5-1 | ASSAGGQGRNTEAF
TRBJ2-1 | TRBV6-5 | ASSDRGHEQF
TRBJ2-4 | TRBV5-6 | ASSWVGAKNIQY
TRBJ1-2 | TRBV28 | ASSLSPDRLQWDT
TRBJ2-1 | TRBV10-2 | ASSRSVAYNEQF
TRBJ2-4 | TRBV2 | ASSEEGSRNIQY
TRBJ2-7 | TRBV27 | ASRRGIAYEQY
TRBJ2-5 | TRBV10-3 | AISEMGETQY
TRBJ1-3 | TRBV28 | ASSLYPAAASGNTIY
TRBJ2-1 | TRBV19 | ASSSGPGGEQF
TRBJ2-1 | TRBV11-3 | ASSLDSNEQF
TRBJ2-2 | TRBV29-1 | SVRPGGSTGELF
TRBJ2-1 | TRBV15 | ATSRVTGIPYNEQF
TRBJ1-3 | TRBV6-5 | ASSYSEGSSGNTIY